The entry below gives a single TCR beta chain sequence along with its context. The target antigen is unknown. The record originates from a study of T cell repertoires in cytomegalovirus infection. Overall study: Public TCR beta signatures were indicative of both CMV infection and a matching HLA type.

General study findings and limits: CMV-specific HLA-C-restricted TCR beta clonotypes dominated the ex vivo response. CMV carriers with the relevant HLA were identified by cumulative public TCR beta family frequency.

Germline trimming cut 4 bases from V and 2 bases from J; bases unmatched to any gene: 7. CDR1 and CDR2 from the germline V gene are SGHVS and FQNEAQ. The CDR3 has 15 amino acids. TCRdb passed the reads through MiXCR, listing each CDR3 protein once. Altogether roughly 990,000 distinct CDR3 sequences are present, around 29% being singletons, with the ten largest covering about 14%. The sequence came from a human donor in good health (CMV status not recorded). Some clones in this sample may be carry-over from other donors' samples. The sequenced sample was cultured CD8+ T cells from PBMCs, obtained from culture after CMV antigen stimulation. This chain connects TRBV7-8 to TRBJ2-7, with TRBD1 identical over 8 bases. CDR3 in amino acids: CASSSGQGKPYEQYF. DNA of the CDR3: TGTGCCAGCAGCTCTGGACAGGGTAAACCCTACGAGCAGTACTTC.